The rows below give T cell receptor beta chains drawn from one sample of a study of control samples from healthy donors and cancer patients. Clones were read by immunoSEQ multiplex PCR, and TCRdb kept only the in-frame ones, dropping some. The sample shows approximately 150,000 clones, 93% of them seen only once. The material sequenced was blood. The receptors shown here come from a man in his late teens or twenties in good health. CDR3s include the opening cysteine and the closing phenylalanine or tryptophan.

J gene | CDR3 length | V gene | CDR3 protein
TRBJ1-6 | 16 | TRBV10-3 | CAISGKDSSYNSPLHF
TRBJ1-5 | 13 | TRBV6-6 | CAHSPGANQPQHF
TRBJ1-1 | 15 | TRBV30 | CALGGVWPMNTEAFF
TRBJ2-1 | 15 | TRBV28 | CASSRLGTGYNEQFF
TRBJ1-3 | 14 | TRBV14 | CASSLGGDGNTIYF
TRBJ1-2 | 15 | TRBV30 | CAWSTPRGRVEGYTF
TRBJ1-1 | 15 | TRBV28 | CASTWTGGPNTEAFF
TRBJ1-4 | 15 | TRBV7-9 | CASSPDGYNNPKLFF
TRBJ2-7 | 13 | TRBV19 | CASSFPGRLEQYF
TRBJ2-3 | 15 | TRBV19 | CASSYRQSGPVTQYF
TRBJ1-1 | 12 | TRBV19 | CASQGRNTEAFF
TRBJ2-7 | 15 | TRBV7-3 | CASSPRNSGSYEQYF
TRBJ2-2 | 14 | TRBV11-1 | CASSWLGGPGELFF
TRBJ1-5 | 15 | TRBV5-1 | CASSLFPGDNQPQHF
TRBJ2-7 | 12 | TRBV5-3 | CARSRQGNEQYF
TRBJ2-1 | 12 | TRBV7-8 | CASSLKHHEQFF
TRBJ2-6 | 19 | TRBV15 | CATSRVATLPGSGANVLTF
TRBJ2-1 | 15 | TRBV2 | CASSEGRYSNNEQFF
TRBJ1-5 | 13 | TRBV27 | CASSFGLGQPQHF
TRBJ2-6 | 20 | TRBV6-1 | CASSEGTGLAGARGANVLTF
TRBJ2-7 | 14 | TRBV19 | CASNNTTGGEEQYF
TRBJ1-1 | 13 | TRBV6-2/TRBV6-3 | CASSYAGDTEAFF
TRBJ1-1 | 15 | TRBV7-8 | CASSLVGQGWPEAFF
TRBJ2-1 | 11 | TRBV7-6 | CASIGGLEQFF
TRBJ2-5 | 14 | TRBV6-5 | CASSHRQGGETQYF
TRBJ2-7 | 12 | TRBV30 | CAWKGQAGEQYF
TRBJ2-7 | 13 | TRBV29-1 | CSVVSRQGYEQYF
TRBJ2-1 | 16 | TRBV5-1 | CASSLSSGRPYNEQFF
TRBJ1-1 | 17 | TRBV5-1 | CASSRDRVLPGDTEAFF
TRBJ1-1 | 11 | TRBV20-1 | CSAGGGAEAFF
TRBJ2-3 | 15 | TRBV9 | CASSVRAGARDTQYF
TRBJ2-7 | 17 | TRBV30 | CAWSPTDGGLNSYEQYF
TRBJ2-4 | 17 | TRBV4-3 | CASSQDWMAGPKNIQYF
TRBJ1-2 | 11 | TRBV19 | CATKVGSGYTF
TRBJ1-6 | 15 | TRBV28 | CASSLDRVGNSPLHF
TRBJ1-2 | 14 | TRBV7-9 | CASSPTGDGYGYTF
TRBJ2-1 | 19 | TRBV19 | CASKVIWGGLAGGYNEQFF
TRBJ2-7 | 15 | TRBV4-2 | CASSQKALIVTEQYF